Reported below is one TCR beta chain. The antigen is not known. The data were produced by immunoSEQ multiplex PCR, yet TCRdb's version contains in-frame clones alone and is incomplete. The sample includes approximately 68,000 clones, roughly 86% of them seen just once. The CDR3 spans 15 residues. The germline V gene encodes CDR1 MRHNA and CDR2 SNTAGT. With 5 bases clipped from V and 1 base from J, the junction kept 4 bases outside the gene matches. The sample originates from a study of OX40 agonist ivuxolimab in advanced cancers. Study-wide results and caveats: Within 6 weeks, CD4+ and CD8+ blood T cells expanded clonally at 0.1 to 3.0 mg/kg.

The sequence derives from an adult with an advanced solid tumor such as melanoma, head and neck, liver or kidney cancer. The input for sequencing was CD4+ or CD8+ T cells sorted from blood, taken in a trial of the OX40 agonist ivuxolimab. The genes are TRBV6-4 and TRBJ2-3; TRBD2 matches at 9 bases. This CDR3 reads CASSPGLAGTDTQYF. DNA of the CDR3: TGTGCCAGCAGTCCGGGACTAGCAGGCACAGATACGCAGTATTTT.